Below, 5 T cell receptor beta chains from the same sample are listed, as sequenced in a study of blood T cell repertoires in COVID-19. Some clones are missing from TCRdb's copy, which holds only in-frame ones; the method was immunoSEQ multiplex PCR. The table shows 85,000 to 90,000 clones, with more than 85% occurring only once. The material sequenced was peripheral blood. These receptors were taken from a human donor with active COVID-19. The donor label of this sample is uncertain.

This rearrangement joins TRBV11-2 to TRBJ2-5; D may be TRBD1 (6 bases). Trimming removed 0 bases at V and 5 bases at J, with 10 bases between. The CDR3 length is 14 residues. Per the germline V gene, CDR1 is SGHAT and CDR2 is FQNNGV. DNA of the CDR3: TGTGCCAGCAGCTTAGAAAGGGGGTCGGAGACCCAGTACTTC. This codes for CASSLERGSETQYF.

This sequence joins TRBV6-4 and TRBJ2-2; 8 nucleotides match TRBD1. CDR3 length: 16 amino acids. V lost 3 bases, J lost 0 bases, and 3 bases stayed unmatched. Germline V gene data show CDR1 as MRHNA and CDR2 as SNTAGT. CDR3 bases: TGTGCCAGCAGTGAATGGGGACAGGCGAACACCGGGGAGCTGTTTTTT. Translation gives CASSEWGQANTGELFF.

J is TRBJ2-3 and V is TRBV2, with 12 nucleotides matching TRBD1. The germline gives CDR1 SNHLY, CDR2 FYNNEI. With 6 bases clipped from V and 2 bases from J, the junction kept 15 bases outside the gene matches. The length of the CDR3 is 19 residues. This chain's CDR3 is CASSPHPWDRGPHTDTQYF. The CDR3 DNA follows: TGTGCCAGCAGCCCGCACCCATGGGACAGGGGGCCTCACACAGATACGCAGTATTTT.

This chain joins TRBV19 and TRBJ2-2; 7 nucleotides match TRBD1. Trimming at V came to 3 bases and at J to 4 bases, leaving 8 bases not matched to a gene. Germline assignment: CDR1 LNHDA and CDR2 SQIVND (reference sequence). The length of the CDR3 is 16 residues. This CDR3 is CASSITGVIGTGELFF. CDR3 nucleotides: TGTGCCAGTAGTATCACAGGGGTGATTGGCACCGGGGAGCTGTTTTTT.

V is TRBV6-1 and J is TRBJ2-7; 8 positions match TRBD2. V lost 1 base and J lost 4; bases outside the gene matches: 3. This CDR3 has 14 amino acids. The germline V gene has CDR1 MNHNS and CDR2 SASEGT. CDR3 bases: TGTGCCAGCAGTGAAGGGAGCGGGGGTTACGAGCAGTACTTC. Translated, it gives CASSEGSGGYEQYF.